The 25 T cell receptor beta chains below come from one sample, sequenced in a study of blood T cell repertoires in COVID-19. Profiled with immunoSEQ multiplex PCR; TCRdb holds only in-frame clones, not every one. The sample includes about 160,000 clones, under 90% of them seen just once. The sequenced sample was PBMCs or T cells enriched from blood (not recorded which). The receptors stem from a man over 45 who had recovered from COVID-19.

V and J are TRBV6-5 and TRBJ2-4; D might be TRBD1 (5 bases). The CDR3 sequence is 13 residues long. In germline, CDR1 is MNHEY, CDR2 SVGAGI. Trimming pared 8 bases from V and 4 bases from J, leaving 12 bases between. The CDR3: CASRIPGKNIQYF. As DNA, the CDR3 is TGTGCCAGCCGCATACCAGGGAAAAACATTCAGTACTTC.

This chain joins TRBV5-1 and TRBJ1-1; 7 bases align to TRBD1. The CDR3 sequence is 15 residues long. Germline trimming cut 4 bases from V and 2 bases from J; bases unmatched to any gene: 8. Germline-derived CDR1 and CDR2 are SGHRS and YFSETQ. The CDR3 loop reads CASSGGQLINTEAFF. CDR3 bases: TGCGCCAGCAGCGGGGGACAGCTAATTAACACTGAAGCTTTCTTT.

The chain uses TRBV18 and TRBJ2-3, with TRBD2 identical over 12 bases. The CDR3 is made up of 16 amino acids. Germline CDR1 and CDR2: KGHSH and LQKENI. The trim removed 2 bases at V and 3 bases at J, leaving 3 bases unmatched. This CDR3 reads CASSPRTSGVTDTQYF. The CDR3, as DNA: TGTGCCAGCTCACCAAGGACTAGCGGGGTTACAGATACGCAGTATTTT.

The chain links TRBV4-3 to TRBJ2-2, with 7 bases identical to TRBD1. Germline CDR1 is LGHNA and CDR2 is YSLEER. This CDR3 comprises 14 residues. V lost 4 bases and J lost 4; bases outside the gene matches: 3. This CDR3 reads CASSRRQGTGELFF. CDR3 bases: TGCGCCAGCAGCCGACGACAGGGCACCGGGGAGCTGTTTTTT.

This rearrangement joins TRBV3-1 (or the pseudogene TRBV3-2) to TRBJ2-2, with D tentatively TRBD2 (5 bases). The germline gives CDR1 LGHDT, CDR2 YNNKEL (reference sequence). The CDR3 totals 16 residues. V gave up 2 bases and J gave up 5 bases, with 15 bases separating them. The CDR3 protein is CASSQSTGSRTGELFF. The CDR3 nucleotides are TGTGCCAGCAGCCAAAGTACGGGAAGTCGGACCGGGGAGCTGTTTTTT.

The V gene is TRBV27, the J gene TRBJ1-6; D is undetermined. Trimming stripped 3 bases from V and 0 bases from J, with 6 bases between. Per the germline V gene, CDR1 is MNHEY and CDR2 is SMNVEV (reference sequence). CDR3 length equals 15 residues. In nucleotides, the CDR3 is TGTGCCAGCAGTTTGGCAGACTCCTATAATTCACCCCTCCACTTT. Its translation is CASSLADSYNSPLHF.

V is TRBV5-1 and J is TRBJ2-6; the D gene is possibly TRBD1 (6 bases). The CDR3 spans 15 residues. CDR1 is SGHRS and CDR2 is YFSETQ in the germline V gene. Trimming stripped 3 bases from V and 4 bases from J, with 11 bases between. CDR3 sequence (DNA): TGCGCCAGCAGCTCCACTGGACAGGGGGCCAACGTCCTGACTTTC. Protein sequence: CASSSTGQGANVLTF.

This sequence joins TRBV7-9 and TRBJ1-1; tentative D call: TRBD1 (6 bases). Germline CDR1 reads SEHNR; CDR2 reads FQNEAQ (reference sequence). This CDR3 is 15 amino acids long. The V end lost 5 bases, the J end lost 6 bases, and 19 bases lay between the germline ends. In DNA, the CDR3 is TGTGCCAGCAGCGCGAGTGGGGGCGCCGGGGCTGAAGCTTTCTTT. Protein sequence: CASSASGGAGAEAFF.

The rearrangement links TRBV6-6 to TRBJ1-2; the D is unclear. CDR1 and CDR2 (germline): MNHNY, SVGAGI (reference sequence). The CDR3 extends over 16 amino acids. The germline V and J ends were trimmed by 2 bases and 4 bases, with 17 bases remaining between them. The CDR3 DNA sequence: TGTGCCAGCAGTTACCCGACGCAGGCTGTAGTCTATGGCTACACCTTC. Amino acid sequence: CASSYPTQAVVYGYTF.

This chain joins TRBV7-9 and TRBJ1-1; D might be TRBD1 (6 bases). The CDR3 contains 15 residues. Deletions cut 5 bases from V and 3 bases from J, with 16 bases between. Germline values: CDR1 SEHNR, CDR2 FQNEAQ (reference sequence). CDR3 sequence (DNA): TGTGCCAGCAGCGTCGGCAGGGGTGCGTACACTGAAGCTTTCTTT. Its translation: CASSVGRGAYTEAFF. Full variable domain (missing parts from reference TRBV7-9 and TRBJ1-1): DTGVSQNPRHKITKRGQNVTFRCDPISEHNRLYWYRQTLGQGPEFLTYFQNEAQLEKSRLLSDRFSAERPKGSFSTLEIQRTEQGDSAMYLCASSVGRGAYTEAFFGQGTRLTVV.

This chain uses TRBV14 with TRBJ2-1; 14 bases map to TRBD2. V lost 2 bases to trimming and J lost 7 bases; unmatched junction nucleotides: 10. The CDR3 spans 18 residues. Germline loops: CDR1 SGHDN, CDR2 FVKESK. The CDR3 nucleotides read TGTGCCAGCAGCCAATTCCCGACTAGCGGGGGGGCTGTTAATGAGCAGTTCTTC. As protein: CASSQFPTSGGAVNEQFF.

The rearrangement joins TRBV12-3 or TRBV12-4 to TRBJ2-7; D is perhaps TRBD2 (7 bases). CDR3 length equals 13 residues. V shed 7 bases and J shed 3 bases, with 13 bases lying between them. The CDR3 reads CASNGGQVYEQYF. The CDR3 nucleotides read TGTGCCAGCAACGGGGGGCAGGTCTACGAGCAGTACTTC.

The V call is TRBV5-6, the J call TRBJ2-2; the D gene is possibly TRBD2 (6 bases). Trimming stripped 2 bases from V and 6 bases from J, with 17 bases between. The CDR3 is 16 amino acids. The germline V gene has CDR1 SGHDT and CDR2 YYEEEE. CDR3 DNA sequence: TGTGCCAGCAGCTTATATAGGGAGGTTTCCCCCGGGGAGCTGTTTTTT. Translation gives CASSLYREVSPGELFF.

This clone occurred a few times. V is TRBV5-8 and J is TRBJ1-1; 7 bases fit TRBD1. Trimming removed 4 bases from V and 1 base from J; junction bases left unmatched: 7. This CDR3 spans 15 amino acids. In germline, CDR1 is SGHTS, CDR2 YDEGEE. In nucleotides, the CDR3 is TGTGCCAGCAGCAGACAAACAGGGGCGAACACTGAAGCTTTCTTT. It specifies CASSRQTGANTEAFF.

This clone was found once. The chain links TRBV19 to TRBJ1-6; the D gene is possibly TRBD1 (5 bases). The CDR3 loop spans 13 amino acids. Germline V gene sequence: CDR1 LNHDA, CDR2 SQIVND (reference sequence). V lost 10 bases, J lost 9 bases, and 16 bases lay in between. Written as DNA, the CDR3 is TGTGCCACTAGGGGCAGGGAAGGTTCACCCCTCCACTTT. The encoded protein is CATRGREGSPLHF.

The rearrangement joins TRBV29-1 to TRBJ2-3; 10 positions agree with TRBD2. Trimming took 4 bases from V and 3 from J; bases not matched to a gene: 10. The CDR3 consists of 16 residues. CDR1 and CDR2 from the germline V gene are SQVTM and ANQGSEA. The CDR3 region has the DNA TGCAGCGTTGGCGGTAGCGGGGGGATAAGGACAGATACGCAGTATTTT. Amino acid sequence: CSVGGSGGIRTDTQYF.

The V gene is TRBV5-4, the J gene TRBJ2-7, with 10 nucleotides matching TRBD2. There are 15 residues in the CDR3. Germline V gene data show CDR1 as SGHNT and CDR2 as YYREEE (reference sequence). With 4 bases clipped from V and 0 bases from J, the junction kept 4 bases outside the gene matches. CDR3: CASSHGTSVSYEQYF. For the CDR3, the DNA is TGTGCCAGCAGCCACGGGACTAGCGTCTCCTACGAGCAGTACTTC.

The rearrangement uses TRBV18 and TRBJ2-1; 7 bases line up with TRBD1. J was trimmed by 0 bases and V by 3 bases; bases with no gene match: 5. The CDR3 is 16 residues long. The germline gives CDR1 KGHSH, CDR2 LQKENI. The CDR3 bases are TGTGCCAGCTCACCTCGGACAGGAAGCTCCTACAATGAGCAGTTCTTC. It is translated as CASSPRTGSSYNEQFF.

V and J are TRBV3-1 (or the pseudogene TRBV3-2) and TRBJ1-4, with 7 positions matching TRBD1. V dropped 1 base and J dropped 3; count of bases not matched to a gene: 2. CDR1 is LGHDT, CDR2 YNNKEL, per germline (reference sequence). This CDR3 region has 15 residues. The CDR3 here is CASSQVQGPNEKLFF. The CDR3 nucleotides read TGTGCCAGCAGCCAAGTACAGGGGCCTAATGAAAAACTGTTTTTT.

The V call is TRBV19, the J call TRBJ1-5; no clear D gene. Per germline, CDR1 LNHDA and CDR2 SQIVND (reference sequence). V gave up 0 bases and J gave up 2 bases, with 8 bases separating them. The CDR3 runs to 15 residues. CDR3 DNA sequence: TGTGCCAGTAGTATAGAGGAACGGGGCAATCAGCCCCAGCATTTT. Translated, it gives CASSIEERGNQPQHF.

The chain combines TRBV7-2 with TRBJ2-5, with TRBD2 matching 7 bases. Germline CDR1 SGHTA, CDR2 FQGNSA. J was trimmed by 5 bases and V by 6 bases; bases with no gene match: 9. This CDR3 comprises 14 residues. The CDR3 DNA follows: TGTGCCAGCAGTCCCCGGTGGGGGGGGGAGACCCAGTACTTC. It encodes CASSPRWGGETQYF.

The chain couples TRBV9 to TRBJ1-2; the D gene is possibly TRBD1 (6 bases). The V end was cut by 4 bases, the J end by 8 bases, with 12 bases between. CDR3 length: 12 amino acids. Per germline, CDR1 SGDLS and CDR2 YYNGEE. The DNA for the CDR3 is TGTGCCAGCAGCACCGAGACAGGCGGCTACACCTTC. It codes for CASSTETGGYTF.

The chain has TRBV18 and TRBJ2-2, with D possibly TRBD1 on 6 matching bases. The V gene lost 6 bases and the J gene lost 6 bases, with 20 bases spanning the gap. CDR1 is KGHSH, CDR2 LQKENI, per germline. The CDR3 extends over 16 amino acids. The CDR3: CASSISTGLLPGELFF. The CDR3 DNA reads TGTGCCAGCTCGATCTCGACAGGCCTCCTCCCCGGGGAGCTGTTTTTT.

The rearrangement links TRBV11-3 to TRBJ1-2; TRBD1 matches at 9 bases. Germline CDR1 and CDR2: SGHNT and YENEEA. Trimming cost V 5 bases and J 2 bases; bases outside gene matches: 6. This CDR3 has 15 amino acids. The CDR3 region is CASSPRDRANYGYTF. CDR3 nucleotides: TGTGCCAGCAGCCCGAGGGACAGGGCCAACTATGGCTACACCTTC.

This chain links TRBV28 with TRBJ2-7, with D unresolved. Trimming removed 6 bases at V and 2 bases at J, with 2 bases between. The CDR3 has 10 residues. From germline, CDR1 is MDHEN and CDR2 SYDVKM. CDR3 in amino acids: CASSTYEQYF. CDR3 bases: TGTGCCAGCAGCACCTACGAGCAGTACTTC.